The 26 T cell receptor beta chains below all came from one sample that was sequenced in a study of blood T cell repertoires in COVID-19. The repertoire was sequenced with immunoSEQ multiplex PCR; TCRdb's copy has only in-frame clones and lacks some. The table includes about 200,000 clones, about 90% detected once. Sequenced material: peripheral blood. The source of these receptors is a woman in her 50s with acute or convalescent COVID-19.

This sequence joins TRBV6-2 or TRBV6-3 and TRBJ1-5, with a possible D match to TRBD1 (6 bases). The V gene lost 6 bases and the J gene lost 4 bases, with 13 bases spanning the gap. Per germline, CDR1 MNHEY and CDR2 SVGEGT. This CDR3 spans 14 amino acids. CDR3 coding DNA: TGTGCCAGCAGCACCGGGACATTAAATCAGCCCCAGCATTTT. Its translation: CASSTGTLNQPQHF.

This chain links TRBV7-2 with TRBJ1-1, with D unresolved. CDR1 and CDR2 from the germline V gene are SGHTA and FQGNSA. Trimming removed 4 bases from V and 3 bases from J, with 9 bases in between. There are 13 residues in the CDR3. The DNA for the CDR3 is TGTGCCAGCAGCTACAGTTATGACACTGAAGCTTTCTTT. Amino acid sequence: CASSYSYDTEAFF.

The V and J genes are TRBV9 and TRBJ2-1; the D gene is possibly TRBD2 (6 bases). The CDR3 has 16 amino acids. V was pared by 1 base and J by 1 base, with 12 bases between. CDR1 SGDLS and CDR2 YYNGEE come from the germline V gene. The CDR3 region has the DNA TGTGCCAGCAGCGTACAGGATGGGGGGTCCTACAATGAGCAGTTCTTC. It specifies CASSVQDGGSYNEQFF.

The CDR3 spells CASTSPSSGNTIYF. The CDR3 region has the DNA TGTGCCAGCACCTCCCCCAGCTCTGGAAACACCATATATTTT. This chain uses TRBV6-5 with TRBJ1-3; no firm D call. The germline V gene has CDR1 MNHEY and CDR2 SVGAGI. Trimming removed 7 bases from V and 0 bases from J, with 10 bases in between. CDR3 length: 14 amino acids.

The table lists this clone with a few counts. V gene TRBV7-9 combines with J gene TRBJ2-7; TRBD1 might be the D (5 bases). V lost 3 bases, J lost 2 bases, and 8 bases lay in between. From germline, CDR1 is SEHNR and CDR2 FQNEAQ (reference sequence). This CDR3 spans 13 amino acids. The CDR3 sequence is CASSLTETYEQYF. DNA of the CDR3: TGTGCCAGCAGCTTGACAGAGACCTACGAGCAGTACTTC.

The chain couples TRBV6-2 or TRBV6-3 to TRBJ1-2; possible D gene TRBD1, 5 bases. CDR1 and CDR2 from the germline V gene are MNHEY and SVGEGT. This CDR3 is 15 amino acids long. The ends were cut back, 6 bases at V and 6 bases at J, with 20 bases in the middle. The CDR3, as DNA: TGTGCCAGCAGCCCCGGGACTAGGGCTTCGAATGGCTACACCTTC. Protein: CASSPGTRASNGYTF.

The chain employs TRBV29-1 and TRBJ2-7, with 11 bases identical to TRBD1. The CDR3 totals 12 residues. Germline-derived CDR1 and CDR2 are SQVTM and ANQGSEA. V lost 8 bases to trimming and J lost 5 bases; unmatched junction nucleotides: 5. The DNA of the CDR3 is TGCAGCCTTTGGACAGGGGGCGACGAGCAGTACTTC. This translates into CSLWTGGDEQYF.

The chain links TRBV13 to TRBJ2-7; 10 bases line up with TRBD2. The junction had 8 bases not matched to a gene; V was cut back by 2 bases and J by 4 bases. The CDR3 is made up of 16 amino acids. Germline values: CDR1 PRHDT, CDR2 FYEKMQ (reference sequence). CDR3: CASSLRRLAGGYEQYF. The CDR3 DNA reads as TGTGCCAGCAGCTTAAGGAGACTAGCGGGTGGGTACGAGCAGTACTTC. Drawing the rest from reference TRBV13 and TRBJ2-7, the complete variable domain is AAGVIQSPRHLIKEKRETATLKCYPIPRHDTVYWYQQGPGQDPQFLISFYEKMQSDKGSIPDRFSAQQFSDYHSELNMSSLELGDSALYFCASSLRRLAGGYEQYFGPGTRLTVT.

For the CDR3, the DNA is TGTGCCAGCAGAAGATTAGCGGGGCCGTCCTACGAGCAGTACTTC. Its translation: CASRRLAGPSYEQYF. The chain employs TRBV11-2 and TRBJ2-7; TRBD2 matches 8 bases. CDR1 is SGHAT, CDR2 FQNNGV, per germline. Losses at the gene ends were 6 bases for V and 1 base for J; bases not matched to a gene: 8. The CDR3 is made up of 15 amino acids.

The chain links TRBV27 to TRBJ2-1; TRBD2 might be the D (6 bases). Trimming cost V 4 bases and J 4 bases, with 14 bases left between them. Germline lookup yields CDR1 MNHEY and CDR2 SMNVEV (reference sequence). This CDR3 has 15 amino acids. The CDR3 sequence is CASSSAQRVYNEQFF. The CDR3 DNA reads as TGTGCCAGCAGTTCAGCTCAGCGGGTGTACAATGAGCAGTTCTTC.

The rearrangement links TRBV13 to TRBJ1-2; possibly TRBD1 for D (5 bases). This CDR3 spans 11 amino acids. Germline values: CDR1 PRHDT, CDR2 FYEKMQ (reference sequence). V was pared by 8 bases and J by 2 bases, with 6 bases between. The DNA for the CDR3 is TGTGCCAGCCGGGGGAACTATGGCTACACCTTC. Residues: CASRGNYGYTF.

This clone was recorded only once. This rearrangement joins TRBV19 to TRBJ2-1; 12 bases match TRBD2. The length of the CDR3 is 15 residues. V was pared by 7 bases and J by 5 bases, with 6 bases of the junction left unmatched. Germline CDR1 LNHDA, CDR2 SQIVND (reference sequence). The CDR3 loop reads CASNLTSGGHNEQFF. CDR3 nucleotide sequence: TGTGCCAGTAACCTGACTAGCGGGGGCCACAATGAGCAGTTCTTC.

The rearrangement links TRBV11-2 to TRBJ2-3, with D possibly being TRBD1 (5 bases). This CDR3 region has 15 residues. V lost 6 bases, J lost 1 base, and 14 bases lay in between. CDR1 is SGHAT and CDR2 is FQNNGV in the germline V gene. CDR3 protein: CASSQIGAGTDTQYF. The DNA of the CDR3 is TGTGCCAGCAGTCAAATTGGGGCCGGCACAGATACGCAGTATTTT.

This chain links TRBV7-2 with TRBJ2-1; no reliable D call. There are 15 residues in the CDR3. Germline V gene sequence: CDR1 SGHTA, CDR2 FQGNSA. V dropped 1 base and J dropped 4 bases, with 11 bases sitting between them. CDR3 residues: CASSLDASTYNEQFF. The CDR3 bases are TGTGCCAGCAGCTTAGACGCCAGTACATACAATGAGCAGTTCTTC.

The V call is TRBV27, the J call TRBJ2-1, with 15 nucleotides matching TRBD2. CDR1 and CDR2 from the germline V gene are MNHEY and SMNVEV (reference sequence). After removal of 2 bases from V and 6 bases from J, the junction contained 2 bases not matched to a gene. This CDR3 is built from 16 residues. CDR3 DNA: TGTGCCAGCAGTTTAGGGACTAGCGGGGGGTTCAATGAGCAGTTCTTC. Protein sequence: CASSLGTSGGFNEQFF.

The chain combines TRBV10-3 with TRBJ2-1; D gene uncertain. Germline V CDR1 and CDR2: ENHRY, SYGVKD. V gave up 4 bases and J gave up 6 bases, with 16 bases separating them. The CDR3 contains 15 residues. As DNA, the CDR3 is TGTGCCATCAGTGGGTCTAATCAGATTGGCAATGAGCAGTTCTTC. Its translation is CAISGSNQIGNEQFF.

This clone was counted once. A junction boundary mismatches the germline segment, possibly from a read error. The chain joins TRBV6-4 to TRBJ2-1; TRBD2 matches 9 bases. The CDR3 extends over 13 amino acids. The germline V gene encodes CDR1 MRHNA and CDR2 SNTAGT. DNA of the CDR3: TGTGCCAGCAGTGACTCGACTAGCGGCCGCACTCTCTTC. It is translated as CASSDSTSGRTLF.

This sequence joins TRBV7-2 and TRBJ2-7; maybe TRBD1 (6 bases). The CDR3 loop spans 13 amino acids. CDR1 is SGHTA and CDR2 is FQGNSA in the germline V gene. V lost 5 bases to trimming and J lost 6 bases, with 14 bases between them. Written as DNA, the CDR3 is TGTGCCAGCAGCCCTCAGGGGTTGAGCGAGCAGTACTTC. Protein sequence: CASSPQGLSEQYF.

The V call is TRBV27, the J call TRBJ1-1, with D perhaps matching TRBD1 (5 bases). CDR3 length equals 15 residues. The V and J ends lost 5 bases and 3 bases respectively, with 16 bases between them. Germline assignment: CDR1 MNHEY and CDR2 SMNVEV (reference sequence). CDR3 protein: CASSIRDGGYTEAFF. CDR3 bases: TGTGCCAGCAGTATCCGGGACGGGGGGTACACTGAAGCTTTCTTT.

The J gene is TRBJ1-2, the V gene TRBV7-2, with TRBD1 matching over 11 bases. Germline CDR1 is SGHTA and CDR2 is FQGNSA. V lost 6 bases and J lost 2; bases outside the gene matches: 8. CDR3 length: 16 residues. CDR3 sequence reads: CASRPGRDRGNYGYTF. CDR3 in DNA: TGTGCCAGCAGACCCGGCAGGGACAGGGGGAACTATGGCTACACCTTC. The whole variable domain, remainder taken from reference TRBV7-2 and TRBJ1-2, is GAGVSQSPSNKVTEKGKDVELRCDPISGHTALYWYRQSLGQGLEFLIYFQGNSAPDKSGLPSDRFSAERTGGSVSTLTIQRTQQEDSAVYLCASRPGRDRGNYGYTFGSGTRLTVV.

The chain carries TRBV6-6 and TRBJ2-4; TRBD2 aligns across 7 bases. The CDR3 totals 16 residues. Per the germline V gene, CDR1 is MNHNY and CDR2 is SVGAGI (reference sequence). Trimming cost V 6 bases and J 7 bases; bases outside gene matches: 15. CDR3 residues: CASSHGGRGDLNIQYF. The CDR3 nucleotides are TGTGCCAGCAGCCATGGGGGGAGGGGAGATCTGAACATTCAGTACTTC.

For the CDR3, the DNA is TGTGCCAGCAGCTTGATGCGGCGACAGGGGGGAGCCAAAAACATTCAGTACTTC. Amino acid sequence: CASSLMRRQGGAKNIQYF. This chain joins TRBV5-6 and TRBJ2-4, with TRBD1 matching 9 bases. Losses at the gene ends were 1 base for V and 0 bases for J; bases not matched to a gene: 8. The germline V gene has CDR1 SGHDT and CDR2 YYEEEE. The CDR3 runs 18 residues.

This clone was observed a few times. The genes are TRBV30 and TRBJ1-3; perhaps TRBD1 as D (5 bases). Germline CDR1 and CDR2: GTSNPN and SVGIG (reference sequence). The CDR3 spans 14 residues. Trimming stripped 8 bases from V and 3 bases from J, with 17 bases between. The DNA for the CDR3 is TGTGCCAGCCTCCGGGGGGTCGGTGGAAACACCATATATTTT. Translating gives CASLRGVGGNTIYF.

This sequence joins TRBV10-3 and TRBJ2-5, with 7 positions matching TRBD2. Germline V gene sequence: CDR1 ENHRY, CDR2 SYGVKD. Losses at the gene ends were 5 bases for V and 1 base for J; bases not matched to a gene: 4. CDR3 length equals 14 residues. The CDR3, as DNA: TGTGCCATCAGTAGCGGGGCTTCCCAAGAGACCCAGTACTTC. It translates to CAISSGASQETQYF.

This clone was detected only a few times. At the DNA level, this CDR3 is encoded by other sequences in the same sample as well. DNA of the CDR3: TGTGCCAGCAGCCCCCGCGACAGGGTCCACGAGCAGTACTTC. Translation gives CASSPRDRVHEQYF. The chain has TRBV7-9 and TRBJ2-7; TRBD1 matches 7 bases. Trimming at V came to 5 bases and at J to 5 bases, leaving 9 bases not matched to a gene. The germline gives CDR1 SEHNR, CDR2 FQNEAQ (reference sequence). The CDR3 runs to 14 residues.

The V gene is TRBV9, the J gene TRBJ1-3, with TRBD1 identical over 7 bases. V was pared by 0 bases and J by 4 bases, with 7 bases of the junction left unmatched. Germline values: CDR1 SGDLS, CDR2 YYNGEE. The CDR3 loop spans 16 amino acids. CDR3 amino acids: CASSVETGTAGNTIYF. CDR3 sequence (DNA): TGTGCCAGCAGCGTAGAGACAGGGACAGCGGGAAACACCATATATTTT.